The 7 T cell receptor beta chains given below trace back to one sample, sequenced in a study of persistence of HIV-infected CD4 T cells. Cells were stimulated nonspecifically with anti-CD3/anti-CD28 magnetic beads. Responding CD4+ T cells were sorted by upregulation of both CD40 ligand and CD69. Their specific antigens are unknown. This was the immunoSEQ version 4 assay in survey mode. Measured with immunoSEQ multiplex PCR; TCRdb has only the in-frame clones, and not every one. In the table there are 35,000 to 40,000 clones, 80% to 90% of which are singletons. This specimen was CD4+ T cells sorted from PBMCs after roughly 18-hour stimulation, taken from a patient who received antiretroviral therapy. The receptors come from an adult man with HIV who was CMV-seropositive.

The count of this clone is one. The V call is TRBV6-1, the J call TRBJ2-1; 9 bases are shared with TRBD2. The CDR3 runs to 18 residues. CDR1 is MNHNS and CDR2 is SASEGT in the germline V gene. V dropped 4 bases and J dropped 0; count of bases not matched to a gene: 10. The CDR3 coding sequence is TGTGCCAGCAGTGGCCGACTAGCGGTAACAATCTCCTACAATGAGCAGTTCTTC. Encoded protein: CASSGRLAVTISYNEQFF.

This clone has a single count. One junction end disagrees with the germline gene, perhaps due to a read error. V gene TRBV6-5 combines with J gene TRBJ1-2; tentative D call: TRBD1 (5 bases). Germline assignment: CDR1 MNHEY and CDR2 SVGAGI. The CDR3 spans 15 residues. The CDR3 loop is CASSDSGTHNYGYTF. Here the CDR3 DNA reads TGTGCCAGCAGTGACTCCGGGACTCATAACTATGGCTACACCTTC.

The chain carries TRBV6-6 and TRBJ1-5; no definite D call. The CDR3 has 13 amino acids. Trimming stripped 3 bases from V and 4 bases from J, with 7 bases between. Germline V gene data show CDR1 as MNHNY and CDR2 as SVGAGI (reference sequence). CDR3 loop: CASSYKGNQPQHF. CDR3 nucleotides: TGTGCCAGCAGTTATAAAGGGAATCAGCCCCAGCATTTT.

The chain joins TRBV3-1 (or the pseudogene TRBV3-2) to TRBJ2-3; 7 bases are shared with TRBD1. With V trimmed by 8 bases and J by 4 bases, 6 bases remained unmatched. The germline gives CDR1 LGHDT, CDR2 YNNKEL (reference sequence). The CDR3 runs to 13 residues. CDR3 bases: TGTGCCAGCGGAGACAGGGTCTCAGATACGCAGTATTTT. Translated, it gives CASGDRVSDTQYF.

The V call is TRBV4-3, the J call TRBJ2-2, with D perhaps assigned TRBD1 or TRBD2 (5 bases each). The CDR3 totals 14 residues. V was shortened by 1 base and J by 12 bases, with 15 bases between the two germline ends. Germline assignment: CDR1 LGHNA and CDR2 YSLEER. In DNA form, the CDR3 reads TGCGCCAGCAGCCAAGGGGGGTCCGGTGGGAAGCTGTTTTTT. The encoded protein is CASSQGGSGGKLFF.

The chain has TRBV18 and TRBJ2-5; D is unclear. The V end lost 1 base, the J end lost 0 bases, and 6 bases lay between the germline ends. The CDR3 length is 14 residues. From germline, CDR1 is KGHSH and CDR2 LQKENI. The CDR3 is CASSPLPYQETQYF. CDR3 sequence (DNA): TGTGCCAGCTCACCACTGCCGTACCAAGAGACCCAGTACTTC.

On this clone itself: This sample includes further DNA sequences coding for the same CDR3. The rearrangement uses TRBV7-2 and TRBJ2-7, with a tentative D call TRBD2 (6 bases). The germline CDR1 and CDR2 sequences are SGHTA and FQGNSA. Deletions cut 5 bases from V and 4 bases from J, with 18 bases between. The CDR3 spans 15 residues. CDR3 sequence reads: CASSPVGQGGYEQYF. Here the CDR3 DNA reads TGTGCCAGCAGCCCGGTAGGGCAGGGAGGATACGAGCAGTACTTC. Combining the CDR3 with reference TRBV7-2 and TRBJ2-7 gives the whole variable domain GAGVSQSPSNKVTEKGKDVELRCDPISGHTALYWYRQSLGQGLEFLIYFQGNSAPDKSGLPSDRFSAERTGGSVSTLTIQRTQQEDSAVYLCASSPVGQGGYEQYFGPGTRLTVT.